The 9 T cell receptor beta chains listed next were all sequenced from one sample in a study of tumor and adjacent non-tumor tissue in lung cancer. This sample's RNA came from whole unsorted tissue. More than 3 cm separated this lung sample from the edge of the tumor. Three rounds of nested PCR, following a modified ARM-PCR protocol, produced the TCRbeta library. TCRdb re-analysed the multiplex PCR reads in MiXCR, keeping a single row per CDR3 protein. The data contain some 73,000 distinct CDR3 sequences, 70% to 90% of them seen just once; the ten biggest clones take up less than 60%. Material: distant non-tumor lung tissue. The receptors here all came from a man aged 55 to 69 with non-small cell lung cancer.

The chain is built from TRBV6-5 and TRBJ2-5; D unresolved. The ends were cut back, 9 bases at V and 1 base at J, with 12 bases in the middle. Germline CDR1 is MNHEY and CDR2 is SVGAGI. CDR3 length: 13 amino acids. CDR3: CASRWLSQETQYF. CDR3 coding DNA: TGTGCCAGTCGTTGGCTCTCCCAAGAGACCCAGTACTTC.

On this clonotype itself: Compared with germline, one end of the junction differs, possibly owing to a read error. This chain joins TRBV12-3 or TRBV12-4 and TRBJ1-2; D is undetermined. There are 13 residues in the CDR3. CDR3 sequence: CASSLRQNYGNTF. Here the CDR3 DNA reads TGTGCCAGCAGTTTACGACAAAACTATGGCAACACCTTC.

As to this clonotype: A clone one base away is much larger, so this may be a read error. The rearrangement joins TRBV5-4 to TRBJ2-1; 7 positions agree with TRBD2. There are 15 residues in the CDR3. The germline CDR1 and CDR2 sequences are SGHNT and YYREEE (reference sequence). CDR3 in amino acids: CDSSFIAGAYNEQFF. The CDR3 DNA sequence: TGTGACAGCAGCTTTATTGCGGGAGCCTACAATGAGCAGTTCTTC. The full variable domain, rest sourced from reference TRBV5-4 and TRBJ2-1, is ETGVTQSPTHLIKTRGQQVTLRCSSQSGHNTVSWYQQALGQGPQFIFQYYREEENGRGNFPPRFSGLQFPNYSSELNVNALELDDSALYLCDSSFIAGAYNEQFFGPGTRLTVL.

This clonotype was observed once. A junction boundary mismatches the germline segment, possibly from a read error. CDR3 region: CSASSERYSYKQYF. CDR3 DNA: TGCAGTGCTTCCTCGGAGAGATACTCCTACAAGCAGTACTTC. V gene TRBV20-1 combines with J gene TRBJ2-7; D not resolved. This CDR3 spans 14 amino acids. Germline CDR1 is DFQATT and CDR2 is SNEGSKA (reference sequence).

As concerns this clonotype: At one end the junction does not follow the germline gene, possibly because of a read error. The V call is TRBV11-2, the J call TRBJ2-6; D not resolved. The CDR3 extends over 14 amino acids. Per the germline V gene, CDR1 is SGHAT and CDR2 is FQNNGV. This chain's CDR3 is CASRPISWAHVLTF. The CDR3 DNA sequence: TGTGCCAGCCGTCCTATCTCTTGGGCCCACGTCCTGACTTTC. Full variable domain (remainder filled in from reference TRBV11-2 and TRBJ2-6): EAGVAQSPRYKIIEKRQSVAFWCNPISGHATLYWYQQILGQGPKLLIQFQNNGVVDDSQLPKDRFSAERLKGVDSTLKIQPAKLEDSAVYLCASRPISWAHVLTFGAGSRLTVL.

The genes are TRBV11-3 and TRBJ2-4; D is perhaps TRBD2 (7 bases). CDR1 and CDR2 from the germline V gene are SGHNT and YENEEA. Trimming pared 7 bases from V and 7 bases from J, leaving 20 bases between. This CDR3 contains 15 residues. The CDR3 here is CASMLGGGRGNIQYF. CDR3 coding DNA: TGTGCCAGCATGTTAGGGGGGGGGCGAGGCAACATTCAGTACTTC.

Comment on this clonotype: Since the CDR3 does not end with the conserved phenylalanine or tryptophan, this likely comes from a read error. V is TRBV20-1 and J is TRBJ2-5; 12 bases fit TRBD1. CDR1 is DFQATT and CDR2 is SNEGSKA in the germline V gene (reference sequence). The CDR3 spans 15 residues. This chain's CDR3 is CGARGTGGSLETQYS. CDR3 coding DNA: TGCGGTGCTAGAGGGACAGGGGGCTCGCTAGAGACCCAGTACTCC.

This clonotype was seen more than once but under ten times. Being one base from a much bigger clone, this may be a read error. This chain joins TRBV29-1 and TRBJ2-2; 12 bases agree with TRBD2. Germline CDR1 SQVTM, CDR2 ANQGSEA. This CDR3 is 15 amino acids long. The ends lost 8 bases at V and 1 base at J; junction bases unmatched: 5. The CDR3 nucleotides read TGCAGCACCAAGACTAGCGGGGGGAACACCGGGGAGCTGTTTTTT. Protein product: CSTKTSGGNTGELFF.

In this sample, this clonotype turned up a few times. A much bigger clone sits one base away, suggesting this may be a read error. The rearrangement uses TRBV5-4 and TRBJ2-7; TRBD2 aligns across 10 bases. The CDR3 contains 16 residues. The germline CDR1 and CDR2 sequences are SGHNT and YYREEE (reference sequence). The CDR3 DNA is TGTGCCAGCAACTTGGCCGGGACTAGCGTCTCCTACGAGCAGTACTTC. Protein product: CASNLAGTSVSYEQYF.